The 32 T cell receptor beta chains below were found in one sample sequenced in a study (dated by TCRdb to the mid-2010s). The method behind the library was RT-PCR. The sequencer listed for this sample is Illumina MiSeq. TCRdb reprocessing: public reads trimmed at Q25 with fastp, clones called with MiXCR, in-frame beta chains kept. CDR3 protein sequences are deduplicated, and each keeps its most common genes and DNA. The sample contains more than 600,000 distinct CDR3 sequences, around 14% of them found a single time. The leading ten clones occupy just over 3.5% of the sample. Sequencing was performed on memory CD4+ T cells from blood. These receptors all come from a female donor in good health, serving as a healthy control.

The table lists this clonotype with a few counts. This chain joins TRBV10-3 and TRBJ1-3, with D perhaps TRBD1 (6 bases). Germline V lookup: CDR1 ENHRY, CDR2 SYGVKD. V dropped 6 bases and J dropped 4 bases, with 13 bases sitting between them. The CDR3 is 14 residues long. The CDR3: CAIRSTGLGNTIYF. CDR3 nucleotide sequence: TGTGCCATCAGATCAACAGGGTTAGGAAACACCATATATTTT.

CDR3 DNA sequence: TGTGCCAGCAGCCAAGCGCAGTCACCCCTCCACTTT. Protein product: CASSQAQSPLHF. The V call is TRBV3-1, the J call TRBJ1-6; no clear D. The ends were cut back, 1 base at V and 10 bases at J, with 5 bases in the middle. CDR1 and CDR2 from the germline V gene are LGHDT and YNNKEL (reference sequence). The CDR3 is made up of 12 amino acids.

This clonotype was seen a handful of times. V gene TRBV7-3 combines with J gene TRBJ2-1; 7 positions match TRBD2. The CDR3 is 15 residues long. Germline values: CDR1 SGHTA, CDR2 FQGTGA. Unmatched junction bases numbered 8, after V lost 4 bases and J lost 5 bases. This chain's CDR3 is CASSYTSDRHNEQFF. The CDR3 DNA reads TGTGCCAGCAGCTATACTAGCGACAGACACAATGAGCAGTTCTTC.

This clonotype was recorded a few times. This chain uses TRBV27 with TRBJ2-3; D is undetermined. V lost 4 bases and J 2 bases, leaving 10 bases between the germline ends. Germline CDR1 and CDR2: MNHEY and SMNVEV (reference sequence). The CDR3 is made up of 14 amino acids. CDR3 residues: CASSSWGATDTQYF. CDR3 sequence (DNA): TGTGCCAGCAGTTCCTGGGGTGCCACAGATACGCAGTATTTT.

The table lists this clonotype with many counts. This CDR3 is CSARVTNTGELFF. The DNA of the CDR3 is TGCAGTGCTAGGGTCACGAACACCGGGGAGCTGTTTTTT. J is TRBJ2-2 and V is TRBV20-1; D gene ambiguous. Trimming cost V 3 bases and J 0 bases, with 5 bases left between them. CDR1 and CDR2 (germline): DFQATT, SNEGSKA (reference sequence). The CDR3 is 13 amino acids.

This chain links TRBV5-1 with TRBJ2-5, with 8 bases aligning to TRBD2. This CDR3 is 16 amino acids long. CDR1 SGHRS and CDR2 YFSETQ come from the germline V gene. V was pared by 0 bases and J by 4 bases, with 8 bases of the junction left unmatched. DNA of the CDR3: TGCGCCAGCAGCTTGGGTCGAGCGGGGGTGTCAGAGACCCAGTACTTC. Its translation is CASSLGRAGVSETQYF.

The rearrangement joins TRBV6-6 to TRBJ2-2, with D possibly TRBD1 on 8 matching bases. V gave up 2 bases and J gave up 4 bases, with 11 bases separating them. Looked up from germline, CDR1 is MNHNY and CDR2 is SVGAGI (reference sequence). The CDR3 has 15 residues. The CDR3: CASSYHRGGTGELFF. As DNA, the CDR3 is TGTGCCAGCAGTTACCACAGGGGGGGCACCGGGGAGCTGTTTTTT.

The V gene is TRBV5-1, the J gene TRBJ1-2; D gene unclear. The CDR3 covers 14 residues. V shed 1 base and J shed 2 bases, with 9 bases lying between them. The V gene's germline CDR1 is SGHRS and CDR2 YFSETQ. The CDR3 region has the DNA TGCGCCAGCAGCTTGAATCCGGGGAACTATGGCTACACCTTC. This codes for CASSLNPGNYGYTF.

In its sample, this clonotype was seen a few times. CDR3 DNA sequence: TGTGCTAGTGCCTTCAGGGAGAACACTGAAGCTTTCTTT. Translation gives CASAFRENTEAFF. The chain joins TRBV12-5 to TRBJ1-1, with a possible D match to TRBD1 (5 bases). The CDR3 consists of 13 residues. CDR1 LGHNT and CDR2 FRNRAP come from the germline V gene. With 7 bases removed from V and 1 base from J, the gap between germline ends came to 10 bases.

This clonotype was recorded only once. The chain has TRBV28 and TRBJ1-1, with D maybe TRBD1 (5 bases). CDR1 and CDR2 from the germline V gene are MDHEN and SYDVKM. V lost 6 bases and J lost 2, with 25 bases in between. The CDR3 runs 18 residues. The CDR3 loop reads CASSTSFRVQGRNTEAFF. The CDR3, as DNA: TGTGCCAGCAGCACTTCCTTTAGGGTCCAGGGACGTAACACTGAAGCTTTCTTT.

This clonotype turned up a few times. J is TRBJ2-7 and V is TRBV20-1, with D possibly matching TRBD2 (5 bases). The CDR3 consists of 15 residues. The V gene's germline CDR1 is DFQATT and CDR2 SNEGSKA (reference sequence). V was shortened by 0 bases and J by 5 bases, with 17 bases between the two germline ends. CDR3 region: CSARDRGLGSHEQYF. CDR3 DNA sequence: TGCAGTGCTAGAGATCGGGGATTAGGTTCCCACGAGCAGTACTTC.

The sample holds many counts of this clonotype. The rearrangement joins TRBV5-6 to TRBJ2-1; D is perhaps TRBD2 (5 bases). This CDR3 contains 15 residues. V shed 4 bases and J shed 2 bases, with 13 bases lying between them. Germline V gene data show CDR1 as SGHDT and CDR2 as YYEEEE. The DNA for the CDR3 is TGTGCCAGCAGCGTTTATAGCGTCGCCTACAATGAGCAGTTCTTC. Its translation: CASSVYSVAYNEQFF.

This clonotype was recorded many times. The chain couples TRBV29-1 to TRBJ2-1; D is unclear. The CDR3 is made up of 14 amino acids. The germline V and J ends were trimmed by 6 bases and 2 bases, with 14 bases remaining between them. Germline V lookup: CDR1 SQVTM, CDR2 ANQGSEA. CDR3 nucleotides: TGCAGCGTCCCACGGAGCCCGGCCTACAATGAGCAGTTCTTC. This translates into CSVPRSPAYNEQFF.

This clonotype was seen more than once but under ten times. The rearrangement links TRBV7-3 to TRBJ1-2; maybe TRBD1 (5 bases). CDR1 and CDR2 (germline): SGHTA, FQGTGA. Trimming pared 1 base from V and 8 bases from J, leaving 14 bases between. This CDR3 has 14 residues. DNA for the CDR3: TGTGCCAGCAGCTTAAAAGGCCCTGGGGGGGGCTACACCTTC. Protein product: CASSLKGPGGGYTF.

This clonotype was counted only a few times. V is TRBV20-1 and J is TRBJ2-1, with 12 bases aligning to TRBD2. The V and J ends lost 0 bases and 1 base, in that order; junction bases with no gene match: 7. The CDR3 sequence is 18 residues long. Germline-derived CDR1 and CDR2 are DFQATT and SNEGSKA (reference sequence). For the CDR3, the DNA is TGCAGTGCTAGAGATAAGGGACTAGCGGGCCCATCCTACAATGAGCAGTTCTTC. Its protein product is CSARDKGLAGPSYNEQFF.

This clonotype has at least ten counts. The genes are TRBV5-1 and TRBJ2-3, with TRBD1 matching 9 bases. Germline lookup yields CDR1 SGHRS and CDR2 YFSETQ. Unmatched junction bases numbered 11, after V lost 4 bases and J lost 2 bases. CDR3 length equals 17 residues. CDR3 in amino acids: CASSPKPGTGTTDTQYF. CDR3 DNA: TGCGCCAGCAGCCCCAAACCCGGGACAGGGACCACAGATACGCAGTATTTT.

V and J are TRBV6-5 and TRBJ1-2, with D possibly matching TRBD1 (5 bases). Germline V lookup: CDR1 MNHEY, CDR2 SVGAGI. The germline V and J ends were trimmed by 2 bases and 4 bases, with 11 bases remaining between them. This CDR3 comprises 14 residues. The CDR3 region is CASSYPGNIYGYTF. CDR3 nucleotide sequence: TGTGCCAGCAGTTACCCAGGGAACATCTATGGCTACACCTTC.

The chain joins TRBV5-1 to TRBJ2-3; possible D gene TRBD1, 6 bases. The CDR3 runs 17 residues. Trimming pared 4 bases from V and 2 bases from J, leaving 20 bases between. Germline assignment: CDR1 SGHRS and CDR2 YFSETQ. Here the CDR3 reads CASSKDRDNGNTDTQYF. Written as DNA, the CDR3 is TGCGCCAGCAGCAAAGACCGGGACAACGGGAACACAGATACGCAGTATTTT.

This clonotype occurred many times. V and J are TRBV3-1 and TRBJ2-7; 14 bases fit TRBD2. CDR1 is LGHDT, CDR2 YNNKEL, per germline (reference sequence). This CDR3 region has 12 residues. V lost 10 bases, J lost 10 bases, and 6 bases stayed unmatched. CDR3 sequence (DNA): TGTGCCACCGGGACTAGCGGGAGTAGTCAGTACTTC. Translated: CATGTSGSSQYF.

This CDR3 is CSASHLAKNIQYF. The CDR3 region has the DNA TGCAGTGCGAGCCACCTAGCCAAAAACATTCAGTACTTC. The V gene is TRBV20-1, the J gene TRBJ2-4; D is unresolved. Trimming removed 6 bases at V and 0 bases at J, with 9 bases between. The germline V gene has CDR1 DFQATT and CDR2 SNEGSKA (reference sequence). The CDR3 length is 13 residues.

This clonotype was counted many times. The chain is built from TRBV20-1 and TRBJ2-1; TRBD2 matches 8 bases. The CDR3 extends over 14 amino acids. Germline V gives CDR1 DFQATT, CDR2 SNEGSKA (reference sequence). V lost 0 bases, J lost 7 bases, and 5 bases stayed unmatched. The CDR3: CSARDTGTSNEQFF. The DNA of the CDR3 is TGCAGTGCTAGAGATACCGGGACTAGTAATGAGCAGTTCTTC.

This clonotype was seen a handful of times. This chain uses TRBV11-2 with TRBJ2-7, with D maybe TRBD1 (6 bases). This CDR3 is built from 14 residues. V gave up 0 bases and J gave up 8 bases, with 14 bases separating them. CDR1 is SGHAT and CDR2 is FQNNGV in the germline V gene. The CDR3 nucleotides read TGTGCCAGCAGCTTAGATGTGAAGCAGGGGAAGCAGTACTTC. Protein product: CASSLDVKQGKQYF.

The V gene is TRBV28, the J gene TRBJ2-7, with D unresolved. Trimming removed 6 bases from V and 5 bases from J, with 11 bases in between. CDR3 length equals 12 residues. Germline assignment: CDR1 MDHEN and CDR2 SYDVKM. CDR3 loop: CASRQRQDEQYF. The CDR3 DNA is TGTGCCAGCAGACAACGCCAAGACGAGCAGTACTTC. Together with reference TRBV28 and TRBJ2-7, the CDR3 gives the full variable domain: DVKVTQSSRYLVKRTGEKVFLECVQDMDHENMFWYRQDPGLGLRLIYFSYDVKMKEKGDIPEGYSVSREKKERFSLILESASTNQTSMYLCASRQRQDEQYFGPGTRLTVT.

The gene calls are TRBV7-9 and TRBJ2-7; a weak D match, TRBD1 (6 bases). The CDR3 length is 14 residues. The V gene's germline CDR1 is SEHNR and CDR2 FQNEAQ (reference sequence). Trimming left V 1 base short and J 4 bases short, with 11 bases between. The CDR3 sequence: CASSLEYRAYEQYF. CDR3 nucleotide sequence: TGTGCCAGCAGCTTAGAATACAGGGCGTACGAGCAGTACTTC. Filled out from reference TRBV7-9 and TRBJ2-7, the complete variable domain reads DTGVSQNPRHKITKRGQNVTFRCDPISEHNRLYWYRQTLGQGPEFLTYFQNEAQLEKSRLLSDRFSAERPKGSFSTLEIQRTEQGDSAMYLCASSLEYRAYEQYFGPGTRLTVT.

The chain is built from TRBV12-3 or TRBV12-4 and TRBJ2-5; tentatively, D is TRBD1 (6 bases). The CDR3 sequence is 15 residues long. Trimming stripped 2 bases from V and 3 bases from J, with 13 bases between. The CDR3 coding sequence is TGTGCCAGCAGTTTACGACAGGCGCGGGAAGAGACCCAGTACTTC. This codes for CASSLRQAREETQYF.

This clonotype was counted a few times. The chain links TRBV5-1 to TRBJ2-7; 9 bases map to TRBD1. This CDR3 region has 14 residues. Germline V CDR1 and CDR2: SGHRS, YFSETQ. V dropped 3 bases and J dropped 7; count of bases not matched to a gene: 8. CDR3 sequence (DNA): TGCGCCAGCAGCTCGCCCCGGGACAGGGAAGAGCAGTACTTC. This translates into CASSSPRDREEQYF.

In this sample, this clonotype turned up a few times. This CDR3 is CATKGLAGGGADTQYF. CDR3 sequence (DNA): TGTGCCACCAAAGGACTAGCGGGAGGAGGAGCAGATACGCAGTATTTT. The V and J genes are TRBV6-5 and TRBJ2-3; TRBD2 aligns across 14 bases. There are 16 residues in the CDR3. Per the germline V gene, CDR1 is MNHEY and CDR2 is SVGAGI. After removal of 10 bases from V and 4 bases from J, the junction contained 10 bases not matched to a gene.

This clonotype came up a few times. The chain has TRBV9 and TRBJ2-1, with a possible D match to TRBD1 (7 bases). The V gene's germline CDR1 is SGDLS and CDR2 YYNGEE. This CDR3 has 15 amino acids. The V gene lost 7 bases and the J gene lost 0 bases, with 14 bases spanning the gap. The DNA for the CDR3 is TGTGCCAGCGGAGGGGGCCCGAGCTCCTACAATGAGCAGTTCTTC. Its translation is CASGGGPSSYNEQFF. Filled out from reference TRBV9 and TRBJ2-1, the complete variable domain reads DSGVTQTPKHLITATGQRVTLRCSPRSGDLSVYWYQQSLDQGLQFLIQYYNGEERAKGNILERFSAQQFPDLHSELNLSSLELGDSALYFCASGGGPSSYNEQFFGPGTRLTVL.

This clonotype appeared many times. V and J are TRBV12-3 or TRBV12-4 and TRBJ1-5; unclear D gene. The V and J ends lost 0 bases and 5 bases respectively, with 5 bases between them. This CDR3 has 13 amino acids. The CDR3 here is CASSLAKDQPQHF. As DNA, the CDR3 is TGTGCCAGCAGTTTAGCGAAGGATCAGCCCCAGCATTTT.

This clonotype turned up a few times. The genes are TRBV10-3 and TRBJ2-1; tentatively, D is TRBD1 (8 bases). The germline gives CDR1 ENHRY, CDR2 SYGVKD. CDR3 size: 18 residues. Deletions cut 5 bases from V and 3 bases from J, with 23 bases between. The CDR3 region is CAISKTGGDGGYYNEQFF. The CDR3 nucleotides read TGTGCCATCAGTAAAACAGGGGGGGACGGCGGATACTACAATGAGCAGTTCTTC.

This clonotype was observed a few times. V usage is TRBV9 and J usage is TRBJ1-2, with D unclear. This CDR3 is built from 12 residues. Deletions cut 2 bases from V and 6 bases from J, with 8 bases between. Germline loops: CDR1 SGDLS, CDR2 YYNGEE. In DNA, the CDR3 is TGTGCCAGCAGCGTCAGGAGGGATGGCTACACCTTC. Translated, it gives CASSVRRDGYTF. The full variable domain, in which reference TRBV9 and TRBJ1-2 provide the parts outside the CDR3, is DSGVTQTPKHLITATGQRVTLRCSPRSGDLSVYWYQQSLDQGLQFLIQYYNGEERAKGNILERFSAQQFPDLHSELNLSSLELGDSALYFCASSVRRDGYTFGSGTRLTVV.

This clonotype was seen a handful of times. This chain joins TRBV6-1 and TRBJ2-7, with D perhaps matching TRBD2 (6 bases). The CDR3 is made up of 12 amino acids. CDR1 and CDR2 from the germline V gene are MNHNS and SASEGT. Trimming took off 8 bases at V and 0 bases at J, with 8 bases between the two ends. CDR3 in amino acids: CASGGFSYEQYF. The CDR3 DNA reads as TGTGCCAGCGGGGGGTTCTCCTACGAGCAGTACTTC.